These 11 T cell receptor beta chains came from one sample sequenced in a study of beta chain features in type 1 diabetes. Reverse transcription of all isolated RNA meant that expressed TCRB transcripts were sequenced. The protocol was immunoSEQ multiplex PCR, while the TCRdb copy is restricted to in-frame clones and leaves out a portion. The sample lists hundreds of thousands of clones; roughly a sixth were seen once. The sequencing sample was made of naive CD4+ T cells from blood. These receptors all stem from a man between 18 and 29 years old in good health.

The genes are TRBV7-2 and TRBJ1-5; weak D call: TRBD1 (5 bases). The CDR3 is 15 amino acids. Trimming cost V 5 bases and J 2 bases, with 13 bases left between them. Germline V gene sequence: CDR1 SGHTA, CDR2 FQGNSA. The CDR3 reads CASSRIRDGNQPQHF. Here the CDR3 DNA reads TGTGCCAGCAGCCGAATCCGGGACGGCAATCAGCCCCAGCATTTT.

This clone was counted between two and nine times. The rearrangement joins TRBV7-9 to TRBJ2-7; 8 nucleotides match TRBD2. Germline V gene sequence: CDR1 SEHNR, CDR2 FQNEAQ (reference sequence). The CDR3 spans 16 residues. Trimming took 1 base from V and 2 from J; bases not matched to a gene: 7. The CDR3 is CASSLGLAGIPYEQYF. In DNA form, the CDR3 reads TGTGCCAGCAGCTTAGGGCTAGCGGGCATCCCCTACGAGCAGTACTTC.

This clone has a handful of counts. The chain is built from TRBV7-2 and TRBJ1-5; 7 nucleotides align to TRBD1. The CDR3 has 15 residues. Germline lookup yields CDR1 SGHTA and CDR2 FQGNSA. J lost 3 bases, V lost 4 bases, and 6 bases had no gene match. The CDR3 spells CASSSGGGFNQPQHF. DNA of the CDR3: TGTGCCAGCAGCTCAGGGGGGGGATTCAATCAGCCCCAGCATTTT.

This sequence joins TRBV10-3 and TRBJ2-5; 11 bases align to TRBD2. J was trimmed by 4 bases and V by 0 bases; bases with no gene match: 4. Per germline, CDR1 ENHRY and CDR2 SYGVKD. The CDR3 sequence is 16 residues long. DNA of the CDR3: TGTGCCATCAGTGAGTCCACTAGCGGGAGTGTAGAGACCCAGTACTTC. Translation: CAISESTSGSVETQYF.

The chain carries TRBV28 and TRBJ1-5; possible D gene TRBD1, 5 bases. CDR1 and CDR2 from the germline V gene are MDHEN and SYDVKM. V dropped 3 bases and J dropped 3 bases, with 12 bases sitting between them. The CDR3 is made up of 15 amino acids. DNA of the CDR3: TGTGCCAGCAGTTTGTCGTACAGGTACAATCAGCCCCAGCATTTT. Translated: CASSLSYRYNQPQHF. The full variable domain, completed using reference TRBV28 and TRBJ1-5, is DVKVTQSSRYLVKRTGEKVFLECVQDMDHENMFWYRQDPGLGLRLIYFSYDVKMKEKGDIPEGYSVSREKKERFSLILESASTNQTSMYLCASSLSYRYNQPQHFGDGTRLSIL.

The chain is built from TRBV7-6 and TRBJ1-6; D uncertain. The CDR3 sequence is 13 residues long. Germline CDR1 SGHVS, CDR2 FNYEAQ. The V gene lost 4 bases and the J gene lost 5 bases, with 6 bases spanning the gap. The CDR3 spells CASSSYDNSPLHF. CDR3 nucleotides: TGTGCCAGCAGCTCATACGATAATTCACCCCTCCACTTT.

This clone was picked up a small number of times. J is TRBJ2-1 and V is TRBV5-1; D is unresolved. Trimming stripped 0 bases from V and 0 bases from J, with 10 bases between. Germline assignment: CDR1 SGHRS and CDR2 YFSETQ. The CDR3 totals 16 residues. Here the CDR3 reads CASSLGASSSYNEQFF. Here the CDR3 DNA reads TGCGCCAGCAGCTTGGGTGCCAGTAGCTCCTACAATGAGCAGTTCTTC.

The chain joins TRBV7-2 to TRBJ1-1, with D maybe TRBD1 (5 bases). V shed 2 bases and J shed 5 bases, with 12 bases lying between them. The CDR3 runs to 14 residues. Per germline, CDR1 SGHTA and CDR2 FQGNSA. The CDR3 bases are TGTGCCAGCAGCTTACAGGGTTGGAGGACTGAAGCTTTCTTT. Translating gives CASSLQGWRTEAFF.

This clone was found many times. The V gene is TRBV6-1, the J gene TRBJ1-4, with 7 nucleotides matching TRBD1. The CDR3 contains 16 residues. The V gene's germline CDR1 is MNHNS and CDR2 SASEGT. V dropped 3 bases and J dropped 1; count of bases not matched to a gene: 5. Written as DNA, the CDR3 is TGTGCCAGCAGTGACAGGGGGGTTGGAACTAATGAAAAACTGTTTTTT. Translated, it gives CASSDRGVGTNEKLFF.

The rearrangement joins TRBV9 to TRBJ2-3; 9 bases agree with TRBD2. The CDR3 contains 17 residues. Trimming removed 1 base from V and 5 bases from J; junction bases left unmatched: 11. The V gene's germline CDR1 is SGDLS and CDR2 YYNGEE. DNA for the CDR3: TGTGCCAGCAGCGTACCCGTCAGCGGGAGGACCCTAGATACGCAGTATTTT. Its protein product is CASSVPVSGRTLDTQYF. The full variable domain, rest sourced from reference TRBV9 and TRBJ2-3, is DSGVTQTPKHLITATGQRVTLRCSPRSGDLSVYWYQQSLDQGLQFLIQYYNGEERAKGNILERFSAQQFPDLHSELNLSSLELGDSALYFCASSVPVSGRTLDTQYFGPGTRLTVL.

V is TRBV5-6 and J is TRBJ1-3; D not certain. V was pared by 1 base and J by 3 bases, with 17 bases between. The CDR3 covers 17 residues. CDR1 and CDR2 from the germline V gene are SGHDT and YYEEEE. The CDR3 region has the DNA TGTGCCAGCAGCTTGTTCAACCGGGGTTATTATGGAAACACCATATATTTT. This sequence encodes CASSLFNRGYYGNTIYF.